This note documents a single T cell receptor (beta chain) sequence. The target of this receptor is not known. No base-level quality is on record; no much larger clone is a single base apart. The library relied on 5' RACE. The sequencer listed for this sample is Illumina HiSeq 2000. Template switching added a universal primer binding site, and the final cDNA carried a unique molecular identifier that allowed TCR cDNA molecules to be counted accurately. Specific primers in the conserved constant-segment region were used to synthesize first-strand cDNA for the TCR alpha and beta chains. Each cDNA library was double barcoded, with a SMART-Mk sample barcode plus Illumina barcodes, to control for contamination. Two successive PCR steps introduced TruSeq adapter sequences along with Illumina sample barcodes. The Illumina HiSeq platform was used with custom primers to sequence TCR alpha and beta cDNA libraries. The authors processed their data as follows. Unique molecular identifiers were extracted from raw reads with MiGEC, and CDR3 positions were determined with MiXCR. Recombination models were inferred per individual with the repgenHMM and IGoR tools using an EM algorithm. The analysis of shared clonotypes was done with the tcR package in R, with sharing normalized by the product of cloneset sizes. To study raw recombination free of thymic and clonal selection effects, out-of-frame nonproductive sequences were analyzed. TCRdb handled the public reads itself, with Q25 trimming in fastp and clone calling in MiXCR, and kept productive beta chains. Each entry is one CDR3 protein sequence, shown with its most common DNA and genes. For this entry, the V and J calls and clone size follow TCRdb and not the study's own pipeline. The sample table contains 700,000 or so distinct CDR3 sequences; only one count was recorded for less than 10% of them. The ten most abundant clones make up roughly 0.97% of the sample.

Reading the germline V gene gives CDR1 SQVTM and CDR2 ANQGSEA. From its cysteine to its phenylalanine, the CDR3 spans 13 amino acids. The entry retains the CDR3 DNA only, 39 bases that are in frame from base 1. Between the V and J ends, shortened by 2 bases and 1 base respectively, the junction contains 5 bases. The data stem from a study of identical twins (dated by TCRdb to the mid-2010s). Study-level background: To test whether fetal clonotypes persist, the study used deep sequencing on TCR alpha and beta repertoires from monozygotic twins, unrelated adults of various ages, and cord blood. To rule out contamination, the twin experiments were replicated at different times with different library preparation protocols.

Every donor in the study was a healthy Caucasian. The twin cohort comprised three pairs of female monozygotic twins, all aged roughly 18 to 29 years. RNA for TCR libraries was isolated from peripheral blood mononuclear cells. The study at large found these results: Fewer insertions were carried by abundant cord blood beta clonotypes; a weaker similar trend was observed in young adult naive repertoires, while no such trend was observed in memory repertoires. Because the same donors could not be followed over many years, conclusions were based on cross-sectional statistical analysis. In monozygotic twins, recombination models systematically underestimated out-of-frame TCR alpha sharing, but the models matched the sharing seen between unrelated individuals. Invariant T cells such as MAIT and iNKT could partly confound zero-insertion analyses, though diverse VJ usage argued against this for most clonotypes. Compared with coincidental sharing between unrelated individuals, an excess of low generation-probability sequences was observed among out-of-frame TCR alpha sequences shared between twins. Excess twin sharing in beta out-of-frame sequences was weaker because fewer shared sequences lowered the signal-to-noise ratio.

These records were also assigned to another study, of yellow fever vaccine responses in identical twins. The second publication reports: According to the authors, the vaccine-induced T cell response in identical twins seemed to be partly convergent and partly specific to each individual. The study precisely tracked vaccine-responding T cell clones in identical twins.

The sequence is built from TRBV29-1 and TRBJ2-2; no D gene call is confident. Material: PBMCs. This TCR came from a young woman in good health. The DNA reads TGCAGCGTTGAACCAGAGAACACCGGGGAGCTGTTTTTT. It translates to CSVEPENTGELFF.